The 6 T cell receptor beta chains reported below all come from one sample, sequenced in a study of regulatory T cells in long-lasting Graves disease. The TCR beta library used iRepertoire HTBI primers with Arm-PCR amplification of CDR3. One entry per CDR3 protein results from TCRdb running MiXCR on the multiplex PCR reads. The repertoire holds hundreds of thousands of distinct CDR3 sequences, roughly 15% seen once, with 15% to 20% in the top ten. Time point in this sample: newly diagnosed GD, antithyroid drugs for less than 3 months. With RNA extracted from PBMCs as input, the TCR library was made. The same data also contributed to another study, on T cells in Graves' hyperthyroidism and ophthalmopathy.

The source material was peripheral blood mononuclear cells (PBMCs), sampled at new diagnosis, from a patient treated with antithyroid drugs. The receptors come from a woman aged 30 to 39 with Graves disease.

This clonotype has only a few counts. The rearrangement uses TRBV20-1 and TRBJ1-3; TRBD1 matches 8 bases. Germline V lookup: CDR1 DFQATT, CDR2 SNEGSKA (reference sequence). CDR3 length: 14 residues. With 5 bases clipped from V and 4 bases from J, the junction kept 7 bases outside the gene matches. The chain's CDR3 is CSAPDRGKGNTIYF. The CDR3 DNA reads TGCAGTGCTCCCGACAGGGGAAAAGGAAACACCATATATTTT.

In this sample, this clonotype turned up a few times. In DNA, the CDR3 is TGTGCCAGCAGTTTAGGCAGGCTGGGCGCTGAAGCTTTCTTT. Translated, it gives CASSLGRLGAEAFF. This sequence joins TRBV28 and TRBJ1-1, with unresolved D. Germline V lookup: CDR1 MDHEN, CDR2 SYDVKM. The CDR3 is made up of 14 amino acids. Deletions cut 2 bases from V and 6 bases from J, with 13 bases between.

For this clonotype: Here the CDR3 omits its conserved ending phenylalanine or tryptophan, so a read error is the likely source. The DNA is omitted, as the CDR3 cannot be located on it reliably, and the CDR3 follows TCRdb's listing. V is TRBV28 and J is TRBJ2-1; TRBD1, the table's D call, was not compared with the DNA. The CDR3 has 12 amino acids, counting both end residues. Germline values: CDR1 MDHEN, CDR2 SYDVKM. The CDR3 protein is CASSSNRDSRFV.

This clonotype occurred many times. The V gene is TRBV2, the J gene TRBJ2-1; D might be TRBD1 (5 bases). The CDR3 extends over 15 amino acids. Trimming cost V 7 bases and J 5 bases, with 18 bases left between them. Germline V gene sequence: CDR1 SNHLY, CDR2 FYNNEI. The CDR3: CASTTYLTVDNEQFF. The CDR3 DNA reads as TGTGCCAGCACGACATACCTGACAGTAGACAATGAGCAGTTCTTC. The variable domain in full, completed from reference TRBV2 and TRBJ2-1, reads EPEVTQTPSHQVTQMGQEVILRCVPISNHLYFYWYRQILGQKVEFLVSFYNNEISEKSEIFDDQFSVERPDGSNFTLKIRSTKLEDSAMYFCASTTYLTVDNEQFFGPGTRLTVL.

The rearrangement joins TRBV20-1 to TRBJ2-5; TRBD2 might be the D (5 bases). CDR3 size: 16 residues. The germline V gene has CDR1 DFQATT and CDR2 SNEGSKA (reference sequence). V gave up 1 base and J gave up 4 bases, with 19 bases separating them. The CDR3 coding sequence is TGCAGTGCTAGAGTGCCAGGACTCCACTCCGCAGAGACCCAGTACTTC. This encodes CSARVPGLHSAETQYF.

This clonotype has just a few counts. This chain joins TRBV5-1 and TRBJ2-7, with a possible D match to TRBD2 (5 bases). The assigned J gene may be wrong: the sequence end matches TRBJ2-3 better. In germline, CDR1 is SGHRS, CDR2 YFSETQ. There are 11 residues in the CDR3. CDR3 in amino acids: CASSLREGQYF. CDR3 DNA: TGCGCCAGCAGCTTACGGGAAGGGCAGTATTTT.